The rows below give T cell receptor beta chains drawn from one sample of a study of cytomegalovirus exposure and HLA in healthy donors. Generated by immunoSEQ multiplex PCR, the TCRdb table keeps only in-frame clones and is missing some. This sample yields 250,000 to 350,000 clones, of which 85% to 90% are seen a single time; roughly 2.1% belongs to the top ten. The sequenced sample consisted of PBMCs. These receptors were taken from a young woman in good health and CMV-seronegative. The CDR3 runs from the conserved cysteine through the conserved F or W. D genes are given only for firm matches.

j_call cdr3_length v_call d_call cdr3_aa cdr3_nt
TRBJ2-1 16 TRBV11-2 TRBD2 CASSLSGRGAYNEQFF TGTGCCAGCAGCTTATCTGGGCGGGGGGCCTACAATGAGCAGTTCTTC
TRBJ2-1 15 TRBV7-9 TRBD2 CASSLELAGGNEQFF TGTGCCAGCAGCTTAGAACTAGCGGGCGGGAATGAGCAGTTCTTC
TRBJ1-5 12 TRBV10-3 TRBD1 CATSGGGQPQHF TGTGCCACTTCAGGGGGAGGTCAGCCCCAGCATTTT
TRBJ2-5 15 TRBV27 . CASSFVSGGRETQYF TGTGCCAGCAGTTTTGTGTCAGGAGGCCGAGAGACCCAGTACTTC
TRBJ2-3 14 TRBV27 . CASSPRTGTDTQYF TGTGCCAGCAGTCCTCGGACAGGCACAGATACGCAGTATTTT
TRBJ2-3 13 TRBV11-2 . CASSEHSRDTQYF TGTGCCAGCAGCGAGCATTCTAGGGATACGCAGTATTTT
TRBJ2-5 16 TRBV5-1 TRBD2 CASSSRLAGGQETQYF TGCGCCAGCAGCTCCCGACTAGCGGGGGGCCAAGAGACCCAGTACTTC
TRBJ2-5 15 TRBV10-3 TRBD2 CAVGTSEGWLETQYF TGTGCCGTCGGGACTAGCGAAGGATGGTTGGAGACCCAGTACTTC
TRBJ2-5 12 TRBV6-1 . CASSPLLETQYF TGTGCCAGCAGTCCCCTCTTAGAGACCCAGTACTTC
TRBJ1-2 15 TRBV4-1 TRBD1 CASSQPTGRVAGYTF TGCGCCAGCAGCCAACCGACAGGGCGAGTGGCTGGCTACACCTTC
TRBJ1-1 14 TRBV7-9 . CASSFPTWTAEAFF TGTGCCAGCAGCTTCCCCACTTGGACAGCTGAAGCTTTCTTT
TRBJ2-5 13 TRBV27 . CASSPYSQETQYF TGTGCCAGCAGCCCATACTCACAAGAGACCCAGTACTTC
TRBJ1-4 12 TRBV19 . CASKGFGEKLFF TGTGCCAGTAAGGGGTTTGGTGAAAAACTGTTTTTT
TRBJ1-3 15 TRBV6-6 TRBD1 CASSYDGTAGNTIYF TGTGCCAGCAGTTACGATGGGACAGCCGGAAACACCATATATTTT